A selection of T cell receptor beta chains follows, all from one sample in a study of PD-L1 blockade in urothelial cancer. Clones were sequenced by immunoSEQ multiplex PCR, and TCRdb holds only the in-frame ones, with some missing. The sample gives around 120,000 clones, around 89% of which show up once; 1.5% to 2% is in the top ten. Sample: PBMCs, taken around atezolizumab (anti-PD-L1) treatment. The receptor set was obtained from a man in his 60s with urothelial cancer. CDR3s leave out the opening cysteine and the closing phenylalanine or tryptophan. The order of the fields is CDR3 protein, V gene, CDR3 length.

ASSQDSDTYLYNEQF TRBV4-1 15
ASSLGSGDGFYEQY TRBV5-1 14
AISTNGGLTDTQY TRBV10-3 13
ASSVGDGDNEQF TRBV9 12
ASSETGARGEEQY TRBV7-2 13
AISESGQGPDTQY TRBV10-3 13
ASSPAQGSEYEQY TRBV4-2 13
ASSLGGPAWNQPQH TRBV7-2 14
ASSFSGRDTEAF TRBV28 12
ASNRDTGELF TRBV2 10
ASSLGVLVEQY TRBV28 11
ASSLPKFYNEQF TRBV5-8 12
ASSPEYVQGEQF TRBV18 12
ASTIGVSGANVLT TRBV5-1 13
ASSPQTGENTEAF TRBV5-1 13
ATSGRAGEQY TRBV28 10
ASSRERGRIVAF TRBV6-5 12
ASSLAWREGPNEQF TRBV5-1 14
ASSAQDDRGIEAF TRBV7-2 13
ASSVEGASYNEQF TRBV9 13
ASSLHRGQIRDYGYT TRBV7-9 15
ASSARVPGELF TRBV11-2 11
ASSLTGGRGANVLT TRBV7-3 14
ASSLAADYGYT TRBV7-9 11
ASSWDKGETQY TRBV7-7 11
ASSLAAGAQETQY TRBV5-1 13
ASSSRGRGSGNTIY TRBV6-6 14
ASSEGQENTEAF TRBV6-1 12
ASSSWTSGGAGNEQF TRBV11-2 15
ASSLGGGGTYNEQF TRBV19 14
ASSSGTGGFFMNTEAF TRBV14 16
ASSATDSPCNQPQH TRBV6-4 14
ASSLGMGGILEETQY TRBV5-1 15
SVYRGQGTEAF TRBV29-1 11
ASSLVGQKETQY TRBV5-4 12
AISGRSGGAVETQY TRBV10-3 14
SVEVRSTEAF TRBV29-1 10
ASSLGDRVTGELF TRBV5-6 13
ASSIRLAGAGTDTQY TRBV19 15
ASGGQGYEQY TRBV19 10
ATSGEYNEQF TRBV10-3 10
ASSGGPEGYNEQF TRBV13 13
ASVSGQLSSYEQY TRBV28 13
ASRTASSYEQY TRBV27 11
ASGTGETYEQY TRBV6-6 11
ASTLGARSGANVLT TRBV11-3 14
AIRGTVNQPQH TRBV10-3 11
AWSVNRDRGIIAEAF TRBV30 15
ASSPLTGDDHGYT TRBV11-1 13
ASSPQGAYEQY TRBV18 11